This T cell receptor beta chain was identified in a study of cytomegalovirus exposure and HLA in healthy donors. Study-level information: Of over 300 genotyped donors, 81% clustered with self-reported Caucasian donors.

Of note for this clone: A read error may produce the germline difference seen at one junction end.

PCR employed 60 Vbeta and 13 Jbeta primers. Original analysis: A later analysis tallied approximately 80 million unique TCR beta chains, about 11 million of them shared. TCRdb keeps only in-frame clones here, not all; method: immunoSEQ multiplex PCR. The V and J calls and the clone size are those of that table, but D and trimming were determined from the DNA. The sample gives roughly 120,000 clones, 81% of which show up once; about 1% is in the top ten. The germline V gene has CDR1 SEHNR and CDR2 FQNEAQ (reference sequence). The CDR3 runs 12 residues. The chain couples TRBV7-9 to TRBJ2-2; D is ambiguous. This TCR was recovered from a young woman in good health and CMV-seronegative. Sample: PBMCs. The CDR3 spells CSSSAPTGELFF. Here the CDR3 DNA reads TGTTCCAGCAGCGCCCCGACAGGGGAGCTGTTTTTT.